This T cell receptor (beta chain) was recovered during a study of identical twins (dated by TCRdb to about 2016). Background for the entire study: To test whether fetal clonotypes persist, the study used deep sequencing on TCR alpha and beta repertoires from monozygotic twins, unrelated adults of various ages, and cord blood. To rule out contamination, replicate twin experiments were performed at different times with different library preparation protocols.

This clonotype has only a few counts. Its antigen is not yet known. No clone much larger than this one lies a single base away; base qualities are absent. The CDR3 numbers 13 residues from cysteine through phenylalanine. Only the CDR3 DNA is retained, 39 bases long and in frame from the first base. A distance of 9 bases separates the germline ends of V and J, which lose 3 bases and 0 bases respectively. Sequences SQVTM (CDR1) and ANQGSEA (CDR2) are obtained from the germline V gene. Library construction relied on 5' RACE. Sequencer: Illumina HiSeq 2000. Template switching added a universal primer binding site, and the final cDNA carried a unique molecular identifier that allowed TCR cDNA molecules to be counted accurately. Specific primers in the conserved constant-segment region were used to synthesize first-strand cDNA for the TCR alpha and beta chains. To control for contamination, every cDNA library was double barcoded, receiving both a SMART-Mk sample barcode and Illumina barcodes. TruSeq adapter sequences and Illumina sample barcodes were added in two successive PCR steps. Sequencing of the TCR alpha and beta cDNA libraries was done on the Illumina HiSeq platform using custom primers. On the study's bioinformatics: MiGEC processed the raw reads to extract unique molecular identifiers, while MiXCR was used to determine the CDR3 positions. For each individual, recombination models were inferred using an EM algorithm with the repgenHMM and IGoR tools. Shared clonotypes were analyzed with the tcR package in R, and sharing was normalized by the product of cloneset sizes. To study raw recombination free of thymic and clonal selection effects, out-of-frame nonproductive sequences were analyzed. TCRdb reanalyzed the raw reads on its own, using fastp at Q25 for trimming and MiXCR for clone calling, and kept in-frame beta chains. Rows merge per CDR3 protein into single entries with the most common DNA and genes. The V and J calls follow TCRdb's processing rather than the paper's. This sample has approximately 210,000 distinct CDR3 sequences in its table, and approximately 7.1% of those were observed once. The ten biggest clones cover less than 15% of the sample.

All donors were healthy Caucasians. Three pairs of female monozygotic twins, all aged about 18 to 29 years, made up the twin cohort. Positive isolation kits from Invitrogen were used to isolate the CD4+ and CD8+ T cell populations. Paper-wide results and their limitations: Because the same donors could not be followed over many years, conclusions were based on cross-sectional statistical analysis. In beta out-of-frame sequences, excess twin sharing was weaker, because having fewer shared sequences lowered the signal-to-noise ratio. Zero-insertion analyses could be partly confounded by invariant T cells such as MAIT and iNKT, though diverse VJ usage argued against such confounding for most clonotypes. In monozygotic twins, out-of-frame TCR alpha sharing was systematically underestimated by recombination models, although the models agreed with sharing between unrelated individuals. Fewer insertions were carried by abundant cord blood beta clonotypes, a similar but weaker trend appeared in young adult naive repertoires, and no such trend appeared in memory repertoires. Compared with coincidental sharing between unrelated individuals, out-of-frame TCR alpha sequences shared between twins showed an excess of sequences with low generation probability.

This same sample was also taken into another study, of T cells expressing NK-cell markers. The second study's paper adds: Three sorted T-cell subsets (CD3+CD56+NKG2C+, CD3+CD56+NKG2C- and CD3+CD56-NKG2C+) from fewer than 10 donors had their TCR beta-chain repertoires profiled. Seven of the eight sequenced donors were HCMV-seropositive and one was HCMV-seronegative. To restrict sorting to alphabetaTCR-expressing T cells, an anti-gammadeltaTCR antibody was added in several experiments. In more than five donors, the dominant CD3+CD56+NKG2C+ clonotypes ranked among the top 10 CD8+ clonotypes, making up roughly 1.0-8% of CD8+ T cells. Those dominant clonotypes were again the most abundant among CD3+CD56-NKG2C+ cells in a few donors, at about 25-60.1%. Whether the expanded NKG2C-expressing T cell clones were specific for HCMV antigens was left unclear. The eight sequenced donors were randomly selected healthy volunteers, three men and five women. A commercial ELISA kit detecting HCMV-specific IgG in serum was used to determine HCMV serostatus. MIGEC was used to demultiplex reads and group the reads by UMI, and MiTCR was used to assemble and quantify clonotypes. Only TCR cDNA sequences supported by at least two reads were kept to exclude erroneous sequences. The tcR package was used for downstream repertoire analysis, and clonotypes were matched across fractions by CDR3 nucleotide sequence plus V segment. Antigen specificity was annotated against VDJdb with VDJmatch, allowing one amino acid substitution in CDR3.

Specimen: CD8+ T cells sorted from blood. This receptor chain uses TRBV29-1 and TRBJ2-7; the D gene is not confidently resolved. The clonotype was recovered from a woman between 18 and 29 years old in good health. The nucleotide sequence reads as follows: TGCAGCGTTGATACGCCTGCCTCCTACGAGCAGTACTTC. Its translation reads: CSVDTPASYEQYF.